This is a list of T cell receptor beta chains from one sample in a study of cytomegalovirus exposure and HLA in healthy donors. Method: immunoSEQ multiplex PCR; TCRdb's copy keeps in-frame clones and lacks some. The sample has under 200,000 clones; roughly 80% are singletons. The sample taken for sequencing was PBMCs. These TCRs come from a man aged 18-30 years in good health and CMV-seropositive. Both conserved end residues are part of each CDR3. A D gene is named only where the DNA matches it firmly. Not every row has a clone size; where given, it reads once, few, many or a size class.

d_call | clone_size | j_call | v_call | cdr3_aa | cdr3_nt
- | - | TRBJ1-6 | TRBV13 | CASSQSGYNSPLHF | TGTGCCAGCAGCCAATCGGGCTATAATTCACCCCTCCACTTT
- | once | TRBJ1-2 | TRBV15 | CATSSRGAALGYTF | TGTGCCACCAGCTCCCGCGGGGCCGCACTCGGCTACACCTTC
- | few | TRBJ2-6 | TRBV19 | CASSIGRRDSGANVLTF | TGTGCCAGTAGTATAGGGCGCAGGGACTCTGGGGCCAACGTCCTGACTTTC
TRBD1 | - | TRBJ1-1 | TRBV19 | CASSPTGEGGAFF | TGTGCCAGTAGCCCAACAGGGGAAGGGGGAGCTTTCTTT
TRBD2 | once | TRBJ2-5 | TRBV11-2 | CASSLSSGGSETQYF | TGTGCCAGCAGCTTATCTAGCGGGGGGTCAGAGACCCAGTACTTC
TRBD2 | - | TRBJ2-3 | TRBV7-2 | CASSLESRAGVDTQYF | TGTGCCAGCAGCTTAGAATCGCGAGCGGGGGTGGATACGCAGTATTTT
- | once | TRBJ2-6 | TRBV6-4 | CASSTGSGANVLTF | TGTGCCAGCAGTACAGGGTCTGGGGCCAACGTCCTGACTTTC
TRBD1 | - | TRBJ1-6 | TRBV5-1 | CASSSEGQYNSPLHF | TGCGCCAGCAGCTCGGAGGGACAGTATAATTCACCCCTCCACTTT
- | - | TRBJ2-7 | TRBV9 | CASSVGGGGGNEQYF | TGTGCCAGCAGCGTAGGAGGGGGAGGGGGGAACGAGCAGTACTTC
- | - | TRBJ2-3 | TRBV6-4 | CASSDGSSLGTDTQYF | TGTGCCAGCAGTGACGGGTCTTCGCTAGGCACAGATACGCAGTATTTT
TRBD1 | - | TRBJ1-1 | TRBV9 | CASSGHGQGTAEAFF | TGTGCCAGCAGCGGACACGGACAGGGTACGGCTGAAGCTTTCTTT
- | once | TRBJ1-2 | TRBV29-1 | CSVGNYRRANYGYTF | TGCAGCGTCGGTAACTACAGGAGAGCTAACTATGGCTACACCTTC
TRBD2 | - | TRBJ2-1 | TRBV4-2 | CASSQARGLVSNEQFF | TGTGCCAGCAGCCAAGCCCGGGGACTAGTCTCCAATGAGCAGTTCTTC
- | - | TRBJ1-3 | TRBV19 | CASSTQRDITGNTIYF | TGTGCCAGTAGTACACAGAGAGACATCACTGGAAACACCATATATTTT
- | few | TRBJ1-1 | TRBV2 | CASTRGRLNTEAFF | TGTGCCAGCACCCGGGGTAGACTGAACACTGAAGCTTTCTTT
- | - | TRBJ1-2 | TRBV7-9 | CASSYEQFYGYTF | TGTGCCAGCAGCTACGAACAGTTCTATGGCTACACCTTC
- | - | TRBJ2-2 | TRBV7-2 | CASSFGGGTGELFF | TGTGCCAGCAGCTTTGGGGGAGGCACCGGGGAGCTGTTTTTT
- | - | TRBJ2-7 | TRBV6-5 | CASSAQGPNYEQYF | TGTGCCAGCAGTGCTCAGGGGCCCAACTACGAGCAGTACTTC
- | - | TRBJ1-5 | TRBV14 | CASSQDAHGPQHF | TGTGCCAGCAGCCAAGATGCCCACGGGCCCCAGCATTTT
- | once | TRBJ1-2 | TRBV19 | CASSIEPGIYGYTF | TGTGCCAGTAGTATAGAGCCGGGAATCTATGGCTACACCTTC
TRBD2 | - | TRBJ2-2 | TRBV19 | CASRTLAANTGELFF | TGTGCCAGTAGAACACTAGCGGCGAACACCGGGGAGCTGTTTTTT
- | - | TRBJ1-2 | TRBV4-1 | CASSQESAPGDGGYTF | TGCGCCAGCAGCCAAGAGAGCGCTCCAGGGGATGGGGGCTACACCTTC
- | few | TRBJ1-4 | TRBV30 | CAWSLTPQGPREKLFF | TGTGCCTGGAGTCTCACCCCCCAGGGGCCTAGGGAAAAACTGTTTTTT
TRBD1 | - | TRBJ1-4 | TRBV5-6 | CASSRQKDRAILEKLFF | TGTGCCAGCAGCCGACAAAAGGACAGGGCGATCCTTGAAAAACTGTTTTTT
TRBD1 | - | TRBJ1-2 | TRBV7-2 | CASSLRTGDDYGYTF | TGTGCCAGCAGCCTTCGGACAGGGGACGACTATGGCTACACCTTC
TRBD1 | - | TRBJ1-6 | TRBV5-4 | CASSWDRTYNSPLHF | TGTGCCAGCAGTTGGGACAGAACCTATAATTCACCCCTCCACTTT
- | - | TRBJ2-1 | TRBV19 | CASRGLGLQQFF | TGTGCCAGTAGGGGCCTGGGACTCCAGCAGTTCTTC
- | once | TRBJ1-1 | TRBV19 | CASSKGWREWTNTEAFF | TGTGCCAGTAGTAAAGGATGGCGGGAGTGGACGAACACTGAAGCTTTCTTT
- | - | TRBJ1-3 | TRBV9 | CASSVVPAGNTIYF | TGTGCCAGCAGCGTAGTTCCAGCTGGAAACACCATATATTTT
TRBD1 | once | TRBJ1-2 | TRBV30 | CAWSLTGTGESYGYTF | TGTGCCTGGAGTCTTACCGGGACAGGGGAGAGCTATGGCTACACCTTC
TRBD2 | - | TRBJ2-1 | TRBV7-2 | CASSLANLLAGGGQFF | TGTGCCAGCAGCTTAGCGAACCTCCTAGCGGGAGGGGGGCAGTTCTTC
TRBD2 | once | TRBJ2-7 | TRBV7-8 | CASSGSGITSYEQYF | TGTGCCAGCAGCGGTAGCGGGATCACCTCCTACGAGCAGTACTTC
TRBD2 | - | TRBJ2-5 | TRBV4-1 | CASSQDLLLARETQYF | TGCGCCAGCAGCCAAGATCTCTTACTAGCGCGAGAGACCCAGTACTTC
- | - | TRBJ1-2 | TRBV5-1 | CASSVYSNPLDGYTF | TGCGCCAGCAGCGTATACAGCAATCCGCTCGATGGCTACACCTTC
- | - | TRBJ1-2 | TRBV29-1 | CSVDQRSTF | TGCAGCGTTGATCAGCGGAGTACCTTC
TRBD2 | - | TRBJ2-5 | TRBV7-7 | CASSLDGRLKTQYF | TGTGCCAGCAGCTTAGACGGGAGGCTAAAGACCCAGTACTTC
- | - | TRBJ2-6 | TRBV6-1 | CASSEAPRPGANGLTF | TGTGCCAGCAGTGAAGCGCCCCGACCTGGGGCCAACGGCCTGACTTTC
TRBD1 | - | TRBJ2-7 | TRBV10-1 | CASSVGDRGRRVSEQYF | TGCGCCAGCAGTGTCGGGGACAGGGGGCGGAGGGTCTCCGAGCAGTACTTC
- | - | TRBJ1-3 | TRBV30 | CAWTPGTGNTIYF | TGTGCCTGGACCCCGGGAACTGGAAACACCATATATTTT
TRBD1 | - | TRBJ1-2 | TRBV25-1 | CASSSQDRGNYGYTF | TGTGCCAGCAGTTCACAGGACAGGGGAAACTATGGCTACACCTTC
- | - | TRBJ1-3 | TRBV7-6 | CASSPSGGFGNTIYF | TGTGCCAGCAGCCCAAGCGGGGGTTTCGGAAACACCATATATTTT